Listed below are T cell receptor beta chains from one sample, sequenced in a study of cytomegalovirus exposure and HLA in healthy donors. Generated by immunoSEQ multiplex PCR, the TCRdb table keeps only in-frame clones and is missing some. The sample has under 200,000 clones, about four fifths seen once; the top ten hold around 1.7%. The specimen sequenced was PBMCs. The receptors shown here come from a woman between 18 and 29 years old in good health and CMV-seronegative. Each CDR3 is given with its conserved first and last residue. D genes are given only for firm matches. Clone size is given for some rows only: seen once, a few or many times, or a class if the clone is expanded.

V: TRBV28; J: TRBJ2-1; D: .; size: .; CDR3: CASSYGAGNEQFF; DNA: TGTGCCAGCAGTTACGGAGCGGGCAATGAGCAGTTCTTC
V: TRBV10-3; J: TRBJ2-1; D: TRBD2; size: .; CDR3: CATSSGSGSNEQFF; DNA: TGTGCCACCTCGTCGGGTAGCGGGTCCAATGAGCAGTTCTTC
V: TRBV29-1; J: TRBJ2-1; D: TRBD2; size: .; CDR3: CSVATSGSQSYNEQFF; DNA: TGCAGCGTAGCGACTAGCGGGAGCCAATCCTACAATGAGCAGTTCTTC
V: TRBV27; J: TRBJ2-6; D: .; size: .; CDR3: CASSSPVPQGFSGANVLTF; DNA: TGTGCCAGCAGTTCCCCCGTACCGCAGGGCTTCTCTGGGGCCAACGTCCTGACTTTC
V: TRBV6-1; J: TRBJ1-4; D: TRBD1; size: .; CDR3: CASNTGVTNEKLFF; DNA: TGTGCCAGCAACACAGGGGTTACTAATGAAAAACTGTTTTTT
V: TRBV30; J: TRBJ1-5; D: .; size: .; CDR3: CAWSPRGDQPQHF; DNA: TGTGCCTGGAGTCCCCGGGGTGATCAGCCCCAGCATTTT
V: TRBV7-9; J: TRBJ1-2; D: .; size: .; CDR3: CASRGVYYGYTF; DNA: TGTGCCAGCAGGGGAGTTTACTATGGCTACACCTTC
V: TRBV5-1; J: TRBJ2-7; D: .; size: .; CDR3: CASSLVRGVRNEQYF; DNA: TGCGCCAGCAGCTTGGTCAGGGGCGTACGGAACGAGCAGTACTTC
V: TRBV29-1; J: TRBJ2-2; D: TRBD2; size: once; CDR3: CSVGGLAETLTGELFF; DNA: TGCAGCGTCGGAGGACTAGCGGAAACTCTCACCGGGGAGCTGTTTTTT
V: TRBV7-6; J: TRBJ2-3; D: TRBD2; size: .; CDR3: CASRRDGGGGTDTQYF; DNA: TGTGCCAGCAGGAGAGACGGCGGGGGTGGCACAGATACGCAGTATTTT
V: TRBV6-6; J: TRBJ2-7; D: .; size: few; CDR3: CACNAGPYYEQYF; DNA: TGTGCCTGCAACGCGGGGCCTTACTACGAGCAGTACTTC
V: TRBV11-3; J: TRBJ2-1; D: .; size: .; CDR3: CASSSGVRTDYNEQFF; DNA: TGTGCCAGCAGCTCCGGGGTGAGAACAGACTACAATGAGCAGTTCTTC
V: TRBV10-1; J: TRBJ2-5; D: .; size: .; CDR3: CASSEGLYTQYF; DNA: TGCGCCAGCAGTGAGGGCCTGTACACCCAGTACTTC
V: TRBV4-3; J: TRBJ2-3; D: .; size: .; CDR3: CASSQDHGSPTDTQYF; DNA: TGCGCCAGCAGCCAAGATCACGGGAGCCCCACAGATACGCAGTATTTT
V: TRBV4-3; J: TRBJ2-5; D: .; size: .; CDR3: CASSQGGPLQETQYF; DNA: TGCGCCAGCAGCCAAGGGGGGCCACTTCAAGAGACCCAGTACTTC
V: TRBV7-2; J: TRBJ2-3; D: TRBD2; size: .; CDR3: CASSSTSGRRTDTQYF; DNA: TGTGCCAGCAGCTCCACTAGCGGGAGGCGCACAGATACGCAGTATTTT
V: TRBV9; J: TRBJ2-3; D: .; size: once; CDR3: CASSPATVFADTQYF; DNA: TGTGCCAGCAGCCCCGCAACAGTTTTCGCAGATACGCAGTATTTT
V: TRBV7-9; J: TRBJ2-7; D: .; size: .; CDR3: CASSGTGSYEQYF; DNA: TGTGCCAGCAGTGGCACGGGTTCCTACGAGCAGTACTTC
V: TRBV7-9; J: TRBJ1-2; D: .; size: .; CDR3: CASSRRDREAYGYTF; DNA: TGTGCCAGCAGCCGACGAGACCGGGAGGCTTATGGCTACACCTTC
V: TRBV19; J: TRBJ1-1; D: .; size: .; CDR3: CASSPRAGFTEAFF; DNA: TGTGCCAGTAGTCCCCGGGCAGGGTTTACTGAAGCTTTCTTT
V: TRBV11-3; J: TRBJ2-7; D: .; size: .; CDR3: CASSLRQGESNEQYF; DNA: TGTGCCAGCAGCTTAAGGCAGGGTGAAAGCAACGAGCAGTACTTC
V: TRBV6-1; J: TRBJ2-7; D: TRBD1; size: .; CDR3: CASSENRGKGYEQYF; DNA: TGTGCCAGCAGTGAGAACAGGGGGAAGGGCTACGAGCAGTACTTC
V: TRBV7-8; J: TRBJ2-5; D: .; size: .; CDR3: CASSHRPIQETQYF; DNA: TGTGCCAGCAGCCACAGACCAATACAAGAGACCCAGTACTTC
V: TRBV2; J: TRBJ2-5; D: .; size: .; CDR3: CASTTSASVHWAQYF; DNA: TGTGCCAGCACCACGTCGGCTAGCGTTCATTGGGCCCAGTACTTC
V: TRBV5-4; J: TRBJ2-1; D: TRBD1; size: .; CDR3: CASSWTTGADEQFF; DNA: TGTGCCAGCAGCTGGACGACAGGGGCGGACGAGCAGTTCTTC
V: TRBV9; J: TRBJ2-1; D: TRBD2; size: once; CDR3: CASSVGVAGYNEQFF; DNA: TGTGCCAGCAGCGTAGGAGTAGCGGGGTACAATGAGCAGTTCTTC
V: TRBV7-8; J: TRBJ2-1; D: .; size: once; CDR3: CASSLFVGGGDEQFF; DNA: TGTGCCAGCAGCTTATTTGTGGGGGGTGGCGATGAGCAGTTCTTC
V: TRBV7-8; J: TRBJ1-5; D: TRBD1; size: .; CDR3: CASSELGTGDQPQHF; DNA: TGTGCCAGCAGCGAGCTCGGGACAGGAGATCAGCCCCAGCATTTT
V: TRBV9; J: TRBJ2-2; D: .; size: .; CDR3: CASSVGAQGTGELFF; DNA: TGTGCCAGCAGCGTAGGAGCCCAGGGGACCGGGGAGCTGTTTTTT
V: TRBV5-4; J: TRBJ1-5; D: .; size: .; CDR3: CASSQQGINQPQHF; DNA: TGTGCCAGCAGCCAGCAGGGTATCAATCAGCCCCAGCATTTT
V: TRBV30; J: TRBJ2-1; D: TRBD1; size: .; CDR3: CAWSWDRAYNEQFF; DNA: TGTGCCTGGAGTTGGGACAGGGCCTACAATGAGCAGTTCTTC
V: TRBV4-3; J: TRBJ1-3; D: .; size: .; CDR3: CASSQGLGSGNTIYF; DNA: TGCGCCAGCAGCCAGGGACTTGGCTCTGGAAACACCATATATTTT
V: TRBV7-2; J: TRBJ1-1; D: .; size: .; CDR3: CASSLKWLDSSGYTEAFF; DNA: TGTGCCAGCAGCTTAAAATGGCTGGACTCTTCGGGGTACACTGAAGCTTTCTTT
V: TRBV6-6; J: TRBJ1-1; D: .; size: .; CDR3: CASSEWSTEAFF; DNA: TGTGCCAGCAGTGAGTGGAGCACTGAAGCTTTCTTT
V: TRBV10-1; J: TRBJ1-5; D: .; size: .; CDR3: CASKLGRLDQPQHF; DNA: TGCGCCAGCAAATTGGGGAGGTTGGATCAGCCCCAGCATTTT
V: TRBV6-5; J: TRBJ1-2; D: TRBD1; size: .; CDR3: CASSYSDRAYGYTF; DNA: TGTGCCAGCAGTTACTCCGACAGGGCCTATGGCTACACCTTC
V: TRBV7-2; J: TRBJ1-5; D: .; size: .; CDR3: CASSLESNQPQHF; DNA: TGTGCCAGCAGCTTGGAGAGCAATCAGCCCCAGCATTTT
V: TRBV9; J: TRBJ1-4; D: .; size: .; CDR3: CASSIREGTNEKLFF; DNA: TGTGCCAGCAGCATCCGGGAGGGCACTAATGAAAAACTGTTTTTT
V: TRBV30; J: TRBJ2-6; D: .; size: .; CDR3: CAWSRGGAGANVLTF; DNA: TGTGCCTGGAGCCGAGGAGGGGCTGGGGCCAACGTCCTGACTTTC
V: TRBV11-3; J: TRBJ2-3; D: .; size: .; CDR3: CASSSPSAPEDSDTQYF; DNA: TGTGCCAGCAGCTCACCGTCGGCGCCGGAGGACTCAGATACGCAGTATTTT
V: TRBV20-1; J: TRBJ1-4; D: .; size: few; CDR3: CSARLSEKLFF; DNA: TGCAGTGCTAGGCTGAGTGAAAAACTGTTTTTT
V: TRBV27; J: TRBJ2-1; D: TRBD2; size: .; CDR3: CASRLGSGSGNEQFF; DNA: TGTGCCAGCAGGCTAGGTAGCGGGAGTGGTAATGAGCAGTTCTTC
V: TRBV9; J: TRBJ1-5; D: TRBD1; size: .; CDR3: CASSPRGDRVGQPQHF; DNA: TGTGCCAGCAGCCCACGGGGGGACAGGGTGGGTCAGCCCCAGCATTTT
V: TRBV4-3; J: TRBJ1-1; D: .; size: .; CDR3: CASSQDEVTGTEAFF; DNA: TGCGCCAGCAGCCAAGATGAGGTCACAGGGACTGAAGCTTTCTTT
V: TRBV5-1; J: TRBJ2-1; D: .; size: .; CDR3: CASSLVGSSYNEQFF; DNA: TGCGCCAGCAGCTTGGTGGGCAGCTCCTACAATGAGCAGTTCTTC
V: TRBV14; J: TRBJ2-1; D: .; size: few; CDR3: CASSQEARGNEQFF; DNA: TGTGCCAGCAGCCAAGAAGCCAGGGGCAATGAGCAGTTCTTC